This T cell receptor (beta chain) was obtained from a study of T cell changes during pregnancy in multiple sclerosis. TCRdb keeps only in-frame clones here, not all; method: immunoSEQ multiplex PCR. Of under 50,000 clones listed, roughly 90% are singletons. Trimming removed 1 base from V and 3 bases from J, with 8 bases in between. The CDR3 extends over 14 amino acids. Per germline, CDR1 MGHRA and CDR2 YSYEKL. This receptor was obtained from a female donor with multiple sclerosis, enrolled in a pregnancy study. V and J are TRBV4-1 and TRBJ2-3, with a possible D match to TRBD2 (5 bases). The sequenced sample was CD8+ T cells from peripheral blood mononuclear cells, obtained before pregnancy. In nucleotides, the CDR3 is TGCGCCAGCAGCCAAGTTAGCGCAACAGATACGCAGTATTTT. Protein: CASSQVSATDTQYF.